This T cell receptor (beta chain) was retrieved from a study of blood T cells in healthy people across ages. A second PCR, run for about 7 to 11 cycles, used a sample-barcoded 5' primer plus a J-beta primer mix. Each cDNA was tagged by a template-switch adaptor containing 12 random nucleotides. Per sample, CDR3-containing paired-end reads numbered at least 2.5 million. TCRdb redid the calling of the 5' RACE reads with MiXCR, one entry per CDR3 protein. Here the sample spans 650,000 to 800,000 distinct CDR3 sequences, 40% to 50% being singletons. The CDR3 is 14 residues long. The germline CDR1 and CDR2 sequences are KGHDR and SFDVKD. Between the trimmed V and J ends, which lost 2 bases and 6 bases, there was a span of 10 bases. Donors ranged from about 6 to 95 years old and were healthy Caucasians in Russia.

The clonotype comes from a man between 60 and 70 years old in good health. The rearrangement uses TRBV24-1 and TRBJ1-5, with a tentative D call TRBD1 (5 bases). The sequencing input was blood. CDR3 in DNA: TGTGCCACCAGTGATTCCCGGGACCTTCAGCCCCAGCATTTT. Residues: CATSDSRDLQPQHF.